This T cell receptor (beta chain) originates from a study of regulatory T cells in long-lasting Graves disease. Study information: Graves' patients diagnosed newly had used antithyroid drugs under 3 months. Study results and limitations: Persistent Graves' patients showed reduced TCR diversity versus newly diagnosed patients. Gene preferences differed: TRBV28, TRBJ1-2, TRBJ2-5 in persistent cases.

This CDR3 contains 13 residues. The V end lost 7 bases, the J end lost 3 bases, and 13 bases lay between the germline ends. The germline V gene has CDR1 MNHNS and CDR2 SASEGT. The TCR beta library used iRepertoire HTBI primers with Arm-PCR amplification of CDR3. Via MiXCR, TCRdb re-called the multiplex PCR reads, giving one row per CDR3 protein. The profile covers 400,000 to 500,000 distinct CDR3 sequences, with around 13% appearing a single time and over 15% taken by the ten largest. Regarding time point: newly diagnosed GD, antithyroid drugs for less than 3 months. With RNA extracted from PBMCs as input, the TCR library was made. Comments on this clonotype: As yet, its antigen is unknown.

These same data were also listed under a study on T cells in Graves' hyperthyroidism and ophthalmopathy. That source reports: The study enrolled patients aged 18 to 65 with newly diagnosed hyperthyroidism of under 2 months' duration.

The sequence was obtained from a woman aged 45-65 years with Graves disease. This chain joins TRBV6-1 and TRBJ2-7; possible D gene TRBD2, 5 bases. The sequences come from peripheral blood mononuclear cells (PBMCs), collected at new diagnosis, from a patient treated with antithyroid drugs. The CDR3 nucleotides read TGTGCCAGCAAAAACAGCGGCCTCTACGAGCAGTACTTC. Translated: CASKNSGLYEQYF.